This passage covers 8 T cell receptor beta chains from one sample sequenced in a study of beta chain features in type 1 diabetes. Sequencing targeted expressed TCRB transcripts, as all isolated RNA had been reverse transcribed. The repertoire was sequenced with immunoSEQ multiplex PCR; TCRdb's copy has only in-frame clones and lacks some. This table holds some 400,000 clones, roughly 16% found once. Input material: naive CD4+ T cells from blood. These receptors were collected from a woman aged 18-29 years in good health.

The V call is TRBV29-1, the J call TRBJ2-5, with 16 bases lining up with TRBD2. Trimming removed 4 bases from V and 5 bases from J; junction bases left unmatched: 7. This CDR3 contains 16 residues. CDR1 and CDR2 (germline): SQVTM, ANQGSEA. The CDR3 protein is CSVAPGTSGRGETQYF. In nucleotides, the CDR3 is TGCAGCGTTGCCCCCGGGACTAGCGGGAGGGGGGAGACCCAGTACTTC.

There are a few counts of this clone. The CDR3 bases are TGTGCCAGCAGCGGGACAGGGCTTGAGACCCAGTACTTC. Translated: CASSGTGLETQYF. This sequence joins TRBV9 and TRBJ2-5; 8 nucleotides align to TRBD1. The germline CDR1 and CDR2 sequences are SGDLS and YYNGEE. The CDR3 extends over 13 amino acids. Trimming at V came to 3 bases and at J to 5 bases, leaving 3 bases not matched to a gene.

This clone was seen more than once but under ten times. J is TRBJ1-2 and V is TRBV6-5; D is ambiguous. The CDR3 has 13 residues. The germline V gene encodes CDR1 MNHEY and CDR2 SVGAGI. V gave up 4 bases and J gave up 4 bases, with 10 bases separating them. Here the CDR3 reads CASSLDGIYGYTF. The CDR3 DNA reads as TGTGCCAGCAGTTTAGACGGGATCTATGGCTACACCTTC.

This clone was counted only a few times. As DNA, the CDR3 is TGCGCCAGCAGCGCCCCACAGGGGGCGAACACTGAAGCTTTCTTT. This gives the protein CASSAPQGANTEAFF. The genes are TRBV5-1 and TRBJ1-1, with 9 bases lining up with TRBD1. This CDR3 has 15 residues. The J segment lost 1 base and the V segment lost 4 bases, leaving 5 bases of the junction unmatched. Germline V gene data show CDR1 as SGHRS and CDR2 as YFSETQ.

The V gene is TRBV7-3, the J gene TRBJ2-1, with TRBD2 matching 9 bases. J lost 1 base, V lost 3 bases, and 1 base had no gene match. The germline V gene has CDR1 SGHTA and CDR2 FQGTGA. The CDR3 length is 15 residues. CDR3 residues: CASSFSGSSYNEQFF. For the CDR3, the DNA is TGTGCCAGCAGCTTTAGCGGGAGTTCCTACAATGAGCAGTTCTTC.

This chain uses TRBV28 with TRBJ2-2; perhaps TRBD1 as D (5 bases). Trimming cost V 4 bases and J 10 bases, with 22 bases left between them. The CDR3 runs to 16 residues. CDR1 and CDR2 (germline): MDHEN, SYDVKM. For the CDR3, the DNA is TGTGCCAGCAGTTCCTACTCCTCAGACAGCAAAGAGGAGCTGTTTTTT. Amino acids: CASSSYSSDSKEELFF.

This clone has just a few counts. The chain recombines TRBV10-3 with TRBJ2-5, with 9 bases identical to TRBD2. V lost 3 bases to trimming and J lost 4 bases; unmatched junction nucleotides: 0. The CDR3 has 13 residues. Per germline, CDR1 ENHRY and CDR2 SYGVKD. CDR3 loop: CAISELAGETQYF. The DNA for the CDR3 is TGTGCCATCAGTGAACTAGCGGGAGAGACCCAGTACTTC.

This chain joins TRBV18 and TRBJ2-5; D gene uncertain. V dropped 1 base and J dropped 5 bases, with 11 bases sitting between them. The V gene's germline CDR1 is KGHSH and CDR2 LQKENI. The CDR3 length is 14 residues. The CDR3 DNA reads TGTGCCAGCTCACCACGAACAGAATTGGAGACCCAGTACTTC. Protein: CASSPRTELETQYF.